These 18 T cell receptor beta chains share one sample of origin, sequenced in a study of blood T cells in healthy people across ages. Sample-barcoded 5' priming and a J-beta primer mix drove a second PCR of about 6 to 11 cycles. TCRdb re-called the 5' RACE reads with MiXCR, one entry per CDR3 protein. The table lists about 680,000 distinct CDR3 sequences, about 52% of them singletons. Source material: blood. Receptors originate from a woman aged 55-75 years in good health.

This clonotype has ten or more counts. V is TRBV29-1 and J is TRBJ2-5; 10 bases match TRBD2. V lost 2 bases to trimming and J lost 6 bases; unmatched junction nucleotides: 9. CDR3 length equals 15 residues. Germline assignment: CDR1 SQVTM and CDR2 ANQGSEA. The CDR3 here is CSVEPSGRAGKTQYF. In DNA form, the CDR3 reads TGCAGCGTTGAACCCAGCGGGAGGGCCGGGAAGACCCAGTACTTC.

V and J are TRBV3-1 and TRBJ2-3; D unresolved. Between the trimmed V and J ends, which lost 0 bases and 1 base, there was a span of 5 bases. CDR1 and CDR2 from the germline V gene are LGHDT and YNNKEL (reference sequence). CDR3 length: 14 amino acids. The CDR3 DNA is TGTGCCAGCAGCCAAGATCGCCGCACAGATACGCAGTATTTT. Its protein product is CASSQDRRTDTQYF.

The rearrangement links TRBV7-3 to TRBJ1-1; 8 bases fit TRBD1. Trimming removed 5 bases from V and 2 bases from J; junction bases left unmatched: 4. The CDR3 has 14 amino acids. CDR1 is SGHTA, CDR2 FQGTGA, per germline. The CDR3, as DNA: TGTGCCAGCAGCCAGGGGGCGATCAACACTGAAGCTTTCTTT. Protein: CASSQGAINTEAFF. Looking up the rest from reference TRBV7-3 and TRBJ1-1 gives the full variable domain: GAGVSQTPSNKVTEKGKYVELRCDPISGHTALYWYRQSLGQGPEFLIYFQGTGAADDSGLPNDRFFAVRPEGSVSTLKIQRTERGDSAVYLCASSQGAINTEAFFGQGTRLTVV.

This clonotype was counted between two and nine times. V is TRBV12-3 or TRBV12-4 and J is TRBJ2-1; D is unclear. CDR3 length: 13 amino acids. V lost 3 bases, J lost 8 bases, and 11 bases lay in between. CDR3 sequence reads: CASSFRSLDEQFF. DNA of the CDR3: TGTGCCAGCAGTTTCAGGTCCCTTGATGAGCAGTTCTTC.

This chain links TRBV11-1 with TRBJ2-5, with 12 positions matching TRBD1. After removal of 4 bases from V and 2 bases from J, the junction contained 5 bases not matched to a gene. Germline V gives CDR1 SGHAT, CDR2 FQDESV (reference sequence). There are 16 residues in the CDR3. Written as DNA, the CDR3 is TGTGCCAGCAGCTCCCGGGACAGGGGGCTTCAAGAGACCCAGTACTTC. Its translation: CASSSRDRGLQETQYF.

This clonotype was detected only a few times. This chain uses TRBV6-5 with TRBJ2-2; no reliable D call. There are 12 residues in the CDR3. V lost 6 bases and J lost 3, with 5 bases in between. Germline V lookup: CDR1 MNHEY, CDR2 SVGAGI. The CDR3 sequence: CASSPHTGELFF. For the CDR3, the DNA is TGTGCCAGCAGCCCTCACACCGGGGAGCTGTTTTTT.

This clonotype was detected ten times or more. The V call is TRBV18, the J call TRBJ2-3; D perhaps matches TRBD1 (6 bases). CDR1 is KGHSH, CDR2 LQKENI, per germline. Trimming removed 0 bases from V and 7 bases from J, with 23 bases in between. The CDR3 loop spans 18 amino acids. The CDR3 spells CASSPPVYRGGSPHTQYF. CDR3 in DNA: TGTGCCAGCTCACCACCGGTGTATCGAGGGGGATCTCCACATACGCAGTATTTT.

The CDR3 DNA is TGCGCCAGCAGCCAAGCGGAGTTCACAGATACGCAGTATTTT. Its translation: CASSQAEFTDTQYF. V gene TRBV4-3 combines with J gene TRBJ2-3; D is uncertain. The CDR3 length is 14 residues. The V gene's germline CDR1 is LGHNA and CDR2 YSLEER. The V gene lost 1 base and the J gene lost 2 bases, with 7 bases spanning the gap.

In its sample, this clonotype was seen a few times. The chain recombines TRBV20-1 with TRBJ1-2, with unresolved D. This CDR3 is built from 12 residues. Germline V CDR1 and CDR2: DFQATT, SNEGSKA (reference sequence). V gave up 5 bases and J gave up 3 bases, with 10 bases separating them. DNA for the CDR3: TGCAGTGCTTTTGACATGGACTATGGCTACACCTTC. Translating it yields CSAFDMDYGYTF.

This chain connects TRBV29-1 to TRBJ1-4; D call uncertain. This CDR3 spans 12 amino acids. The germline V gene has CDR1 SQVTM and CDR2 ANQGSEA. The ends were cut back, 4 bases at V and 5 bases at J, with 8 bases in the middle. The CDR3 protein is CSVGEPNEKLFF. The CDR3 coding sequence is TGCAGCGTTGGGGAGCCCAATGAAAAACTGTTTTTT.

The chain joins TRBV18 to TRBJ2-6; no reliable D call. The V gene's germline CDR1 is KGHSH and CDR2 LQKENI. V gave up 3 bases and J gave up 0 bases, with 3 bases separating them. The CDR3 consists of 14 residues. The CDR3 DNA is TGTGCCAGCTCACCTTTCTCTGGGGCCAACGTCCTGACTTTC. This encodes CASSPFSGANVLTF.

This clonotype came up many times. J is TRBJ1-1 and V is TRBV5-1, with D possibly being TRBD1 (6 bases). This CDR3 has 14 amino acids. Per the germline V gene, CDR1 is SGHRS and CDR2 is YFSETQ. V dropped 3 bases and J dropped 1 base, with 10 bases sitting between them. The CDR3 sequence is CASSSGQPNTEAFF. As DNA, the CDR3 is TGCGCCAGCAGCTCCGGACAGCCGAACACTGAAGCTTTCTTT.

V and J are TRBV7-2 and TRBJ2-1; D may be TRBD1 (7 bases). The CDR3 extends over 16 amino acids. The germline V gene has CDR1 SGHTA and CDR2 FQGNSA. V was trimmed by 1 base and J by 3 bases, leaving 13 bases between them. DNA for the CDR3: TGTGCCAGCAGCTTAGTCGCGGGACAGATCTACAATGAGCAGTTCTTC. Its translation is CASSLVAGQIYNEQFF.

The chain uses TRBV4-2 and TRBJ2-3, with 11 positions matching TRBD2. This CDR3 has 18 residues. Germline CDR1 reads LGHNA; CDR2 reads YNFKEQ. The junction had 11 bases not matched to a gene; V was cut back by 1 base and J by 5 bases. CDR3 DNA: TGTGCCAGCAGCCAAGTCCCCGCCGCTAGCGGGAGGATAGATACGCAGTATTTT. Translation gives CASSQVPAASGRIDTQYF.

The chain links TRBV20-1 to TRBJ2-7; TRBD1 or TRBD2 may be the D gene (7 bases each). CDR3 length: 15 residues. Looked up from germline, CDR1 is DFQATT and CDR2 is SNEGSKA (reference sequence). V dropped 0 bases and J dropped 3 bases, with 15 bases sitting between them. Written as DNA, the CDR3 is TGCAGTGCTAGAGAGGGAGGGGGCCCCTACTACGAGCAGTACTTC. This codes for CSAREGGGPYYEQYF.

This clonotype was picked up a small number of times. Written as DNA, the CDR3 is TGTGCCAGCAGCGTAGGGACAGGGATAGCCGGGGAGCTGTTTTTT. This gives the protein CASSVGTGIAGELFF. The rearrangement uses TRBV9 and TRBJ2-2, with 8 bases aligning to TRBD1. CDR1 and CDR2 (germline): SGDLS, YYNGEE. This CDR3 contains 15 residues. The junction had 4 bases not matched to a gene; V was cut back by 0 bases and J by 6 bases.

The chain couples TRBV5-4 to TRBJ2-3; D is unclear. V lost 4 bases, J lost 6 bases, and 15 bases lay in between. Germline CDR1 SGHNT, CDR2 YYREEE (reference sequence). The CDR3 spans 14 residues. The DNA of the CDR3 is TGTGCCAGCAGCCCCGCGTACCACAAGGATACGCAGTATTTT. This sequence encodes CASSPAYHKDTQYF. Together with reference TRBV5-4 and TRBJ2-3, the CDR3 gives the full variable domain: ETGVTQSPTHLIKTRGQQVTLRCSSQSGHNTVSWYQQALGQGPQFIFQYYREEENGRGNFPPRFSGLQFPNYSSELNVNALELDDSALYLCASSPAYHKDTQYFGPGTRLTVL.

The table lists this clonotype with a few counts. The genes are TRBV7-9 and TRBJ2-4, with 8 bases that match TRBD1. Judging by the DNA end, TRBJ2-7 fits better; the J call may be wrong. This CDR3 spans 16 amino acids. Germline assignment: CDR1 SEHNR and CDR2 FQNEAQ (reference sequence). CDR3 sequence: CASSPWDRKSAYEQYF. DNA of the CDR3: TGTGCCAGCAGCCCTTGGGACAGGAAGTCTGCCTACGAGCAGTACTTC.